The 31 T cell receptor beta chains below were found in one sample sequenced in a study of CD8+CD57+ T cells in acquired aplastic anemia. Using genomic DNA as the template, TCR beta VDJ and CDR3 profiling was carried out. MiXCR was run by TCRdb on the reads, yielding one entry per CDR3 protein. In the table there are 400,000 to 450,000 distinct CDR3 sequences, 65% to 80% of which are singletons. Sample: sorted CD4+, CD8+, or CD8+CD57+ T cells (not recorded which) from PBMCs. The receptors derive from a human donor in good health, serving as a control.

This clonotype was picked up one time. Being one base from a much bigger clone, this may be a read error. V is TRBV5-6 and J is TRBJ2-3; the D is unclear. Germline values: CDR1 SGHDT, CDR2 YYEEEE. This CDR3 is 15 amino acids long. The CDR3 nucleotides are TGTGCCAGCAGCCCCCCGGGCCTTTACACAGATCCGCAGTATTTT. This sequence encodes CASSPPGLYTDPQYF.

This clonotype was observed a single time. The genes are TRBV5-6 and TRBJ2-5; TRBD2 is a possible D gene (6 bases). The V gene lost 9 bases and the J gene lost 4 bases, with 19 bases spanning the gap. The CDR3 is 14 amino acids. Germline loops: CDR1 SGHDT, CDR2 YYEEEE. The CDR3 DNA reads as TGTGCCAACTCGGTGGGAGGTAAAAGAGAGACCCAGTACTTC. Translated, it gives CANSVGGKRETQYF.

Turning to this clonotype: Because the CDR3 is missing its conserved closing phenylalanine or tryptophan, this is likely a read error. The CDR3 loop is CASTFDRDPSQHN. The CDR3 bases are TGTGCCAGCACCTTTGACCGGGACCCGAGCCAGCATAAT. The genes are TRBV7-2 and TRBJ1-5, with D possibly being TRBD1 (5 bases). This CDR3 has 13 residues. Germline assignment: CDR1 SGHTA and CDR2 FQGNSA. V was cut by 7 bases and J by 12 bases, with 19 bases left in between.

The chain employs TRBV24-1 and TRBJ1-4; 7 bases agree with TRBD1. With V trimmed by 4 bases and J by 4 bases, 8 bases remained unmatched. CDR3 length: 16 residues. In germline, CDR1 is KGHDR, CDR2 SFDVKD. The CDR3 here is CATSDPTGFGNEKLFF. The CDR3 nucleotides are TGTGCCACCAGTGACCCGACAGGGTTTGGTAATGAAAAACTGTTTTTT.

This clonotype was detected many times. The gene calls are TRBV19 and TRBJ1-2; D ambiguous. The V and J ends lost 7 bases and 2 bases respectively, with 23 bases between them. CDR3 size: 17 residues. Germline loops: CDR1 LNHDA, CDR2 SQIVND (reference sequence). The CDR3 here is CASTPSAGRARNYGYTF. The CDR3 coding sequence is TGTGCCAGTACCCCCTCGGCAGGTAGGGCTCGCAACTATGGCTACACCTTC. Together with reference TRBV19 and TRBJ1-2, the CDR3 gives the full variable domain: DGGITQSPKYLFRKEGQNVTLSCEQNLNHDAMYWYRQDPGQGLRLIYYSQIVNDFQKGDIAEGYSVSREKKESFPLTVTSAQKNPTAFYLCASTPSAGRARNYGYTFGSGTRLTVV.

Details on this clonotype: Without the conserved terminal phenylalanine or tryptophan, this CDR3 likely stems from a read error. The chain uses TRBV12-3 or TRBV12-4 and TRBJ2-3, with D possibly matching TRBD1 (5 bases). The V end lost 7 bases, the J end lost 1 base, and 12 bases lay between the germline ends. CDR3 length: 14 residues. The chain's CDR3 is CASIQGSRTDTQYS. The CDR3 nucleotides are TGTGCCAGCATCCAGGGTTCCCGCACAGATACGCAGTATTCT.

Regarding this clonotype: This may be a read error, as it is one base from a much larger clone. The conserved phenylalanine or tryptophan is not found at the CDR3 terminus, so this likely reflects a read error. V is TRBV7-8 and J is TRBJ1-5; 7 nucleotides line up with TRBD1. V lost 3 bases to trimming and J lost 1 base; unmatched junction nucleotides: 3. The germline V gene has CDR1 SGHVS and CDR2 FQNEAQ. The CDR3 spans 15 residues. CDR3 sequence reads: CASSLTGISNQPQHY. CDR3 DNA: TGTGCCAGCAGCTTGACAGGGATCAGCAATCAGCCCCAGCATTAT.

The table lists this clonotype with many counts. The CDR3 coding sequence is TGTGCCAGCAGTGTTAGGGACTATCATGGCTACACCTTC. Its protein product is CASSVRDYHGYTF. The rearrangement links TRBV6-6 to TRBJ1-2; D is perhaps TRBD1 (5 bases). This CDR3 contains 13 residues. Per germline, CDR1 MNHNY and CDR2 SVGAGI (reference sequence). V lost 5 bases and J lost 6, with 13 bases in between.

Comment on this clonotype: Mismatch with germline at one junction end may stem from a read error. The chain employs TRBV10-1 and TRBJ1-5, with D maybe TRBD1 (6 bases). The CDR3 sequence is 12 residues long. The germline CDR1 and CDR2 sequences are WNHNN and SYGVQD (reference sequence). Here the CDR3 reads CASKTGDQPQHF. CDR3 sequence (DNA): TGTGCCAGCAAGACAGGAGATCAGCCCCAGCATTTT.

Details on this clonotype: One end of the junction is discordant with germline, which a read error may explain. In DNA, the CDR3 is TGTGCCAGCAGCGCCCCGGGACAGTTCGACGAGCACTACTTC. It specifies CASSAPGQFDEHYF. This chain joins TRBV7-8 and TRBJ2-7; TRBD1 aligns across 7 bases. This CDR3 has 14 amino acids. The V gene's germline CDR1 is SGHVS and CDR2 FQNEAQ.

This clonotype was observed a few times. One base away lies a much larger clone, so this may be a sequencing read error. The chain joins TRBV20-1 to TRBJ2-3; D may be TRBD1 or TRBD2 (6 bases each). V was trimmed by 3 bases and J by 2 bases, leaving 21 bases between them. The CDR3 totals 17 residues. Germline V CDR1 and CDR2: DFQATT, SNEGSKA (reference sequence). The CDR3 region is CSARVQMTGAHTDTQYF. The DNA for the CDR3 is TGCAGTGCTAGGGTGCAGATGACGGGGGCCCACACAGATACGCAGTATTTT.

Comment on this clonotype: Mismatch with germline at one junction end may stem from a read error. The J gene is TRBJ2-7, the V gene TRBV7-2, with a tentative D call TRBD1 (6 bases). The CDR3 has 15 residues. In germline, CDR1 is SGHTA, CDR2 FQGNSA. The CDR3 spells CASSLDRTEPHEEHF. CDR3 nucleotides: TGTGCCAGCAGCTTAGACAGGACAGAACCACACGAGGAGCACTTC. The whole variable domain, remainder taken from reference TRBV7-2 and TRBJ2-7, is GAGVSQSPSNKVTEKGKDVELRCDPISGHTALYWYRQSLGQGLEFLIYFQGNSAPDKSGLPSDRFSAERTGGSVSTLTIQRTQQEDSAVYLCASSLDRTEPHEEHFGPGTRLTVT.

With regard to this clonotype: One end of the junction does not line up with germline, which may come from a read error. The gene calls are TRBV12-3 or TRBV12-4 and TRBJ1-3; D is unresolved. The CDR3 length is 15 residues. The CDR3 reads CASSLRAGGGNAIYF. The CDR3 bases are TGTGCCAGCAGTCTCCGGGCCGGTGGAGGAAACGCCATATATTTT.

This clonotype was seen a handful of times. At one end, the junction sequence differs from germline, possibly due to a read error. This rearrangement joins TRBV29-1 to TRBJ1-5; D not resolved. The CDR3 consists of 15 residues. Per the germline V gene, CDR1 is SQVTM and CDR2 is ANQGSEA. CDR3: CSVLSDTNSNQLQHF. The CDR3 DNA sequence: TGCAGCGTTTTGTCGGATACCAATAGCAATCAGCTCCAGCATTTT.

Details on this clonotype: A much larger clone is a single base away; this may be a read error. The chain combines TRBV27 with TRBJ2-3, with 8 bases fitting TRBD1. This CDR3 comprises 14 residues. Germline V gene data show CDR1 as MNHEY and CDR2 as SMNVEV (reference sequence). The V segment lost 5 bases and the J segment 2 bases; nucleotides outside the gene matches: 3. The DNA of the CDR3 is TGTGCCAGCAGTCAGGACAGGGACACAGATACGCAGTATTTT. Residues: CASSQDRDTDTQYF.

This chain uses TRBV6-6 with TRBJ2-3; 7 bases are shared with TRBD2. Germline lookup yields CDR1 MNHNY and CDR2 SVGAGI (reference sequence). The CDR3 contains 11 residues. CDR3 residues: CAGGGGDTQYF. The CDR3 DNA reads TGTGCGGGCGGCGGGGGAGACACGCAGTATTTT.

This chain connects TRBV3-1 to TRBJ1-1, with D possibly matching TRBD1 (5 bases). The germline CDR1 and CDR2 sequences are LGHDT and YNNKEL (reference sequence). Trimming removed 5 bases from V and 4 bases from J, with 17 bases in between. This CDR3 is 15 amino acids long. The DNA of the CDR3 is TGTGCCAGCAGCGTAGCGGGAGGGGCTAGCACTGAAGCTTTCTTT. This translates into CASSVAGGASTEAFF.

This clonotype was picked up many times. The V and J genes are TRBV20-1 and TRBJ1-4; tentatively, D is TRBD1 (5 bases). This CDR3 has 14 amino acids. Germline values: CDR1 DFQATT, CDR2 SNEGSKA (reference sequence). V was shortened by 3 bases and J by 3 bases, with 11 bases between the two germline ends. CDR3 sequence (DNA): TGCAGTGCTAGTTTAGTCAGGGCTAATGAAAAACTGTTTTTT. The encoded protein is CSASLVRANEKLFF.

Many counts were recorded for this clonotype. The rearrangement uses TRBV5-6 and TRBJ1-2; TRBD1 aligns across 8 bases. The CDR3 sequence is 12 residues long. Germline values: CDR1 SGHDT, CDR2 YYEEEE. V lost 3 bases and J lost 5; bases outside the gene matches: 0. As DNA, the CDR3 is TGTGCCAGCAGCTGGGACAGGTATGGCTACACCTTC. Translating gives CASSWDRYGYTF.

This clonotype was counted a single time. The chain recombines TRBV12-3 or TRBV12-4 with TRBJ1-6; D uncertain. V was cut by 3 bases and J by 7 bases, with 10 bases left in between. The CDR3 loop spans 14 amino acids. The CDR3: CASSFSGRNSPLHF. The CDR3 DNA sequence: TGTGCCAGCAGTTTTTCCGGCAGGAATTCACCCCTCCACTTT.

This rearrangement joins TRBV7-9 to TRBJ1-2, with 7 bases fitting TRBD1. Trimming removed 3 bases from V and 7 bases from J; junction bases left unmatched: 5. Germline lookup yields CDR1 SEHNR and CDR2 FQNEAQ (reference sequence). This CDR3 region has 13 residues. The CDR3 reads CASSLARGPGYTF. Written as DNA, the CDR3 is TGTGCCAGCAGCTTGGCGAGGGGGCCTGGCTACACCTTC.

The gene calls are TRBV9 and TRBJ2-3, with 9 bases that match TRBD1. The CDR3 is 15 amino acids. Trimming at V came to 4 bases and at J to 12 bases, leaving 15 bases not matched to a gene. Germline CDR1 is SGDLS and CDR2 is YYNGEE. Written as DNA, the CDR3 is TGTGCCAGCAGCCCCTTCCGGGACAGGGCTAATTCACAGTATTTT. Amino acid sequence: CASSPFRDRANSQYF.

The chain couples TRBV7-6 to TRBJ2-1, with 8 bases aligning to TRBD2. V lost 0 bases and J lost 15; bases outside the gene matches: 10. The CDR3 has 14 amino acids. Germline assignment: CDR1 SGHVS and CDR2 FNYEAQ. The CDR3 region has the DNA TGTGCCAGCAGCTTAGCGCCGGGGGGGGGTGGGCGGTTCTTC. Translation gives CASSLAPGGGGRFF.

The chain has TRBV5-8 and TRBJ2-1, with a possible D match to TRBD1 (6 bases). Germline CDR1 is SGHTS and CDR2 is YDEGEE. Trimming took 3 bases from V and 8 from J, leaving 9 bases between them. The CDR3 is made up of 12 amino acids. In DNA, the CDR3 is TGTGCCAGCAGCTCCTGGACAGATGAGCAGTTCTTC. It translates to CASSSWTDEQFF.

CDR3 amino acids: CASSPLGQGMSSPLHF. In DNA, the CDR3 is TGTGCCAGCAGCCCGCTAGGACAGGGAATGAGTTCACCCCTCCACTTT. The V gene is TRBV7-3, the J gene TRBJ1-6, with 8 nucleotides matching TRBD1. In germline, CDR1 is SGHTA, CDR2 FQGTGA. The CDR3 covers 16 residues. Germline trimming cut 5 bases from V and 9 bases from J; bases unmatched to any gene: 12.

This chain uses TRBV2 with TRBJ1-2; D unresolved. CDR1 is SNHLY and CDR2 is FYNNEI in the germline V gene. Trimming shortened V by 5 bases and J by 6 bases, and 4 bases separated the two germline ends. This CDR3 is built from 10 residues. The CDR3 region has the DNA TGTGCCAGCAGTAGGAATGGCTACACCTTC. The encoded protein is CASSRNGYTF.

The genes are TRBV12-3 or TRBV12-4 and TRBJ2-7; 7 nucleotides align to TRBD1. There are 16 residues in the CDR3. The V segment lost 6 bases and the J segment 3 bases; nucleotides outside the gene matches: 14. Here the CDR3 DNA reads TGTGCCAGCAGATCGAAGGGGGCCGGCTTACGCTACGAGCAGTACTTC. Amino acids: CASRSKGAGLRYEQYF.

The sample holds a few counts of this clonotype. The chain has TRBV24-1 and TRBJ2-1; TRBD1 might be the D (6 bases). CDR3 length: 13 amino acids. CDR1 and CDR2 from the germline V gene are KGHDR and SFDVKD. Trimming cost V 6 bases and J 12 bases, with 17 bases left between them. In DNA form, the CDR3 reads TGTGCCACCAGTCCTCAGGGGTCTAGTGGGCAGTTCTTC. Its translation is CATSPQGSSGQFF.

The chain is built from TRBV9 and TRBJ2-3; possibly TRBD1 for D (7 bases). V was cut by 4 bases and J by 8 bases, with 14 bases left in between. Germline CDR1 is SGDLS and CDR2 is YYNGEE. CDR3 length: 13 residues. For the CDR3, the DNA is TGTGCCAGCAGCCAGGGGGGTGCAGGTACGCAGTATTTT. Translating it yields CASSQGGAGTQYF.

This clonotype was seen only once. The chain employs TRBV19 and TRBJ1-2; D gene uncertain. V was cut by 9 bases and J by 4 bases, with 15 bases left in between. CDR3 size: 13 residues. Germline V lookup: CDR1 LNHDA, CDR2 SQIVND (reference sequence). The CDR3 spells CASPIDGAYGYTF. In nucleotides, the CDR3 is TGTGCCAGCCCGATAGACGGAGCCTATGGCTACACCTTC. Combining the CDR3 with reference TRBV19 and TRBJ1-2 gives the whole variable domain DGGITQSPKYLFRKEGQNVTLSCEQNLNHDAMYWYRQDPGQGLRLIYYSQIVNDFQKGDIAEGYSVSREKKESFPLTVTSAQKNPTAFYLCASPIDGAYGYTFGSGTRLTVV.

In DNA form, the CDR3 reads TGTGCCAGCAATCCCCAGGGCTCTGGAAACACCATATATTTT. Amino acid sequence: CASNPQGSGNTIYF. This rearrangement joins TRBV5-5 to TRBJ1-5; a weak D match, TRBD1 (5 bases). The J call could be wrong; TRBJ1-3 is a better fit for the DNA end. CDR1 SGHKS and CDR2 YYEKEE come from the germline V gene (reference sequence). This CDR3 has 14 amino acids.